A single sample is the source of the 13 T cell receptor beta chains below, sequenced in a study of shared T cell receptors in the human thymus. Generated by immunoSEQ multiplex PCR, the TCRdb table keeps only in-frame clones and is missing some. The table has about 660,000 clones, approximately 88% seen once. The same specimen was also included in a second study, on human thymus T cells.

The specimen sequenced was thymocytes. The origin of the receptors is a boy in the first two years of life with a congenital heart defect.

The rearrangement joins TRBV7-3 to TRBJ2-1, with 13 nucleotides matching TRBD2. This CDR3 region has 16 residues. From germline, CDR1 is SGHTA and CDR2 FQGTGA. V lost 5 bases to trimming and J lost 8 bases; unmatched junction nucleotides: 9. The DNA for the CDR3 is TGTGCCAGCAGCCCCGGACTAGCGGGAGTGGTTGATGAGCAGTTCTTC. Its protein product is CASSPGLAGVVDEQFF.

This chain joins TRBV6-6 and TRBJ2-5; D gene uncertain. Germline CDR1 and CDR2: MNHNY and SVGAGI (reference sequence). Between the trimmed V and J ends, which lost 0 bases and 3 bases, there was a span of 11 bases. The CDR3 runs to 15 residues. For the CDR3, the DNA is TGTGCCAGCAGTTACTCGAGGCCGCCCAAAGAGACCCAGTACTTC. The encoded protein is CASSYSRPPKETQYF.

The V gene is TRBV4-2, the J gene TRBJ2-1, with 11 nucleotides matching TRBD2. Looked up from germline, CDR1 is LGHNA and CDR2 is YNFKEQ. CDR3 length: 16 amino acids. V lost 2 bases and J lost 9; bases outside the gene matches: 9. For the CDR3, the DNA is TGTGCCAGCAGCCAAAGAACACTAGCGGGAGAGTGTGAGCAGTTCTTC. Its translation: CASSQRTLAGECEQFF.

The chain employs TRBV15 and TRBJ2-7; a weak D match, TRBD2 (5 bases). The CDR3 spans 17 residues. Trimming cost V 2 bases and J 3 bases, with 20 bases left between them. Germline V gene lookup returns CDR1 LNHNV and CDR2 YYDKDF (reference sequence). The chain's CDR3 is CATSRPYRFGLYYEQYF. As DNA, the CDR3 is TGTGCCACCAGCAGACCGTATCGCTTTGGACTCTACTACGAGCAGTACTTC.

The chain carries TRBV9 and TRBJ2-3; maybe TRBD2 (5 bases). CDR1 SGDLS and CDR2 YYNGEE come from the germline V gene. The CDR3 loop spans 15 amino acids. The V gene lost 0 bases and the J gene lost 4 bases, with 12 bases spanning the gap. In DNA form, the CDR3 reads TGTGCCAGCAGCGTAGGAACGATCGGGGCAGATACGCAGTATTTT. Translating it yields CASSVGTIGADTQYF.

J is TRBJ1-1 and V is TRBV25-1, with 7 bases aligning to TRBD1. Germline trimming cut 1 base from V and 5 bases from J; bases unmatched to any gene: 13. Germline loops: CDR1 MGHDK, CDR2 SYGVNS. This CDR3 has 17 residues. The CDR3 is CASSEFPTGDGWTEAFF. The DNA of the CDR3 is TGTGCCAGCAGTGAATTCCCCACAGGGGACGGATGGACTGAAGCTTTCTTT.

The CDR3 DNA reads TGCGCCAGCAGCCAAGATGTCGCGGGAGGGCGGGCCAAAAACATTCAGTACTTC. This gives the protein CASSQDVAGGRAKNIQYF. V gene TRBV4-1 combines with J gene TRBJ2-4; TRBD2 matches at 9 bases. Germline trimming cut 0 bases from V and 1 base from J; bases unmatched to any gene: 7. CDR1 and CDR2 from the germline V gene are MGHRA and YSYEKL. This CDR3 is built from 18 residues.

The gene calls are TRBV7-2 and TRBJ2-2; 7 bases align to TRBD1. The trim removed 1 base at V and 7 bases at J, leaving 3 bases unmatched. The germline CDR1 and CDR2 sequences are SGHTA and FQGNSA. The CDR3 covers 14 residues. The CDR3 bases are TGTGCCAGCAGCTTAGACAGGGACAGCGGGGAGCTGTTTTTT. The encoded protein is CASSLDRDSGELFF.

The V and J genes are TRBV11-3 and TRBJ2-7; the D gene is possibly TRBD2 (6 bases). V was pared by 5 bases and J by 4 bases, with 12 bases between. Germline V gene sequence: CDR1 SGHNT, CDR2 YENEEA. This CDR3 has 13 residues. The CDR3 nucleotides are TGTGCCAGCAGCCACGCGGGGAGGTACGAGCAGTACTTC. This sequence encodes CASSHAGRYEQYF.

Turning to this clone: An end of the junction does not agree with germline; a read error may underlie this. The genes are TRBV6-1 and TRBJ2-7, with D perhaps TRBD1 (6 bases). The CDR3 loop spans 16 amino acids. Looked up from germline, CDR1 is MNHNS and CDR2 is SASEGT. CDR3 bases: TGTGCCAGCAGTGCTTACATCCGGGACACGTACTACGTGCAGTACTTC. Amino acids: CASSAYIRDTYYVQYF.

V and J are TRBV10-3 and TRBJ2-4; a weak D match, TRBD2 (5 bases). V was shortened by 4 bases and J by 2 bases, with 15 bases between the two germline ends. This CDR3 comprises 16 residues. Germline V gene lookup returns CDR1 ENHRY and CDR2 SYGVKD. The CDR3 reads CAISGTAEGPKNIQYF. CDR3 nucleotides: TGTGCCATCAGTGGGACCGCCGAGGGTCCCAAAAACATTCAGTACTTC.

V usage is TRBV28 and J usage is TRBJ2-7, with 9 bases matching TRBD1. V was clipped by 4 bases and J by 2 bases; unmatched bases: 15. Germline CDR1 and CDR2: MDHEN and SYDVKM. The CDR3 sequence is 18 residues long. The CDR3 spells CASSSPLLRDRAPYEQYF. The CDR3 DNA reads TGTGCCAGCAGTTCCCCTTTACTCCGGGACAGGGCACCCTACGAGCAGTACTTC.

This clone was seen more than once but under ten times. V is TRBV4-1 and J is TRBJ2-7, with TRBD2 identical over 12 bases. Germline V lookup: CDR1 MGHRA, CDR2 YSYEKL. With V trimmed by 1 base and J by 0 bases, 4 bases remained unmatched. CDR3 length equals 17 residues. For the CDR3, the DNA is TGCGCCAGCAGCCAAGCGATGACTAGCGGGAGCTCCTACGAGCAGTACTTC. Amino acid sequence: CASSQAMTSGSSYEQYF.